Listed here are 26 T cell receptor beta chains from one sample, sequenced in a study of blood T cell repertoires in COVID-19 (dated by TCRdb to 2020 to 2021). The library was prepared using the immunoSEQ multiplex PCR assay. TCRdb took over this immuneACCESS table, retaining in-frame rearrangements with V and J assigned. Such tables are incomplete; in checked studies, under half of the missing clones stem from an unresolved V gene, and the remainder is unexplained. In this sample the table shows more than 100,000 clones, 65% to 80% of which occur a single time. The ten largest make up under 1% of the sample. The sample taken for sequencing was peripheral blood. The receptor source for this set is a human donor with acute or convalescent COVID-19. The donor label of this sample is uncertain.

This chain links TRBV18 with TRBJ1-2, with TRBD1 identical over 10 bases. J was trimmed by 7 bases and V by 4 bases; bases with no gene match: 6. The CDR3 sequence is 14 residues long. Germline CDR1 and CDR2: KGHSH and LQKENI. In nucleotides, the CDR3 is TGTGCCAGCTCACAACCGGGACAGGGGAGTGGCTACACCTTC. Its translation: CASSQPGQGSGYTF.

V and J are TRBV10-2 and TRBJ2-3, with unresolved D. The CDR3 is 14 amino acids. V gave up 2 bases and J gave up 3 bases, with 9 bases separating them. Germline CDR1 WSHSY, CDR2 SAAADI. CDR3 loop: CASSESDPTDTQYF. The CDR3 DNA follows: TGCGCCAGCAGTGAGAGCGACCCGACAGATACGCAGTATTTT.

Concerning this clone itself: The same CDR3 is also encoded by other DNA sequences in this sample. V usage is TRBV6-1 and J usage is TRBJ1-5, with 8 bases identical to TRBD1. The CDR3 consists of 14 residues. CDR1 and CDR2 (germline): MNHNS, SASEGT. V lost 2 bases, J lost 5 bases, and 2 bases stayed unmatched. The CDR3 sequence: CASSELDRDQPQHF. The DNA for the CDR3 is TGTGCCAGCAGTGAACTGGACAGGGATCAGCCCCAGCATTTT.

To note about this clone: The same CDR3 can be traced to other DNA sequences in this sample. The DNA of the CDR3 is TGTGCCAGCAGCCAAGGGCGGGGAAACCAGCCCCAGCATTTT. Protein: CASSQGRGNQPQHF. The rearrangement joins TRBV3-1 (or the pseudogene TRBV3-2) to TRBJ1-5; D is undetermined. Between the trimmed V and J ends, which lost 1 base and 7 bases, there was a span of 11 bases. This CDR3 comprises 14 residues. Germline CDR1 is LGHDT and CDR2 is YNNKEL (reference sequence).

The rearrangement joins TRBV21-1 to TRBJ2-1; TRBD2 was called by the table and not checked on the DNA. TRBV21-1 is annotated as a pseudogene. This CDR3 spans 15 amino acids. CDR3 amino acids: CASSDQRLVGYEQFF. Here the CDR3 DNA reads TGTGCCAGCAGCGATCAAAGACTAGTGGGATATGAGCAGTTCTTC.

This chain uses TRBV18 with TRBJ1-1, with TRBD1 as a possible D gene (5 bases). CDR1 and CDR2 from the germline V gene are KGHSH and LQKENI. This CDR3 comprises 13 residues. Trimming cost V 4 bases and J 3 bases, with 9 bases left between them. The CDR3 sequence is CASSQQVYTEAFF. Here the CDR3 DNA reads TGTGCCAGCTCACAACAGGTTTACACTGAAGCTTTCTTT.

This clone was picked up a small number of times. The V call is TRBV3-1 (or the pseudogene TRBV3-2), the J call TRBJ1-1, with unresolved D. The germline V and J ends were trimmed by 4 bases and 0 bases, with 15 bases remaining between them. Germline CDR1 LGHDT, CDR2 YNNKEL (reference sequence). The CDR3 is 16 residues long. The CDR3 region is CASSPRQTTMNTEAFF. CDR3 in DNA: TGTGCCAGCAGCCCCCGGCAGACGACTATGAACACTGAAGCTTTCTTT.

The CDR3 DNA is TGTGCCAGCAGTGAATACAAAGAAGCTTTCTTT. Encoded protein: CASSEYKEAFF. This chain connects TRBV25-1 to TRBJ1-1; D remains ambiguous. V dropped 0 bases and J dropped 8 bases, with 4 bases sitting between them. CDR3 size: 11 residues. The germline V gene has CDR1 MGHDK and CDR2 SYGVNS.

This chain uses TRBV12-2 with TRBJ1-4; the table's D call TRBD1 went unverified against the DNA. TRBV12-2 is designated a pseudogene. The CDR3 runs to 15 residues. CDR3 sequence (DNA): TGTGCAAGTCGCTTAGAGGGGCAGGGCAGTGAAAAACTGTTTTTT. Residues: CASRLEGQGSEKLFF.

V gene TRBV7-9 combines with J gene TRBJ1-6; the match to TRBD1 covers 9 bases. Germline values: CDR1 SEHNR, CDR2 FQNEAQ (reference sequence). CDR3 size: 15 residues. V gave up 5 bases and J gave up 7 bases; unmatched junction bases: 6. The CDR3 sequence is CASSAAGTGNSPLHF. The CDR3 coding sequence is TGTGCCAGCAGCGCCGCCGGGACAGGGAATTCACCCCTCCACTTT. Supplemented by reference TRBV7-9 and TRBJ1-6, the full variable domain reads DTGVSQNPRHKITKRGQNVTFRCDPISEHNRLYWYRQTLGQGPEFLTYFQNEAQLEKSRLLSDRFSAERPKGSFSTLEIQRTEQGDSAMYLCASSAAGTGNSPLHFGNGTRLTVT.

The chain links TRBV29-1 to TRBJ1-3; 7 bases map to TRBD1. Germline CDR1 and CDR2: SQVTM and ANQGSEA. The CDR3 spans 11 residues. V lost 7 bases, J lost 8 bases, and 5 bases stayed unmatched. CDR3 bases: TGCAGCGGAAGACAGGGAGACACCATATATTTT. Its translation: CSGRQGDTIYF. The entire variable domain, with the rest obtained from reference TRBV29-1 and TRBJ1-3, is as follows: SAVISQKPSRDICQRGTSLTIQCQVDSQVTMMFWYRQQPGQSLTLIATANQGSEATYESGFVIDKFPISRPNLTFSTLTVSNMSPEDSSIYLCSGRQGDTIYFGEGSWLTVV.

The V call is TRBV11-2, the J call TRBJ2-7; 7 bases are shared with TRBD1. Germline V gives CDR1 SGHAT, CDR2 FQNNGV. With V trimmed by 1 base and J by 7 bases, 10 bases remained unmatched. This CDR3 comprises 15 residues. Written as DNA, the CDR3 is TGTGCCAGCAGCTTAGTTAGGACAGGATTTAGGGAGCAGTACTTC. Translation gives CASSLVRTGFREQYF.

The gene calls are TRBV4-1 and TRBJ1-6; TRBD1 is a possible D gene (5 bases). Germline assignment: CDR1 MGHRA and CDR2 YSYEKL. The CDR3 length is 16 residues. V shed 1 base and J shed 10 bases, with 17 bases lying between them. The CDR3 bases are TGCGCCAGCAGCCAAGTAACGGCAGGGCTTGGGTCACCCCTCCACTTT. Translating it yields CASSQVTAGLGSPLHF.

V gene TRBV7-9 combines with J gene TRBJ2-5, with 8 bases aligning to TRBD2. Looked up from germline, CDR1 is SEHNR and CDR2 is FQNEAQ (reference sequence). The CDR3 is 14 residues long. J was trimmed by 5 bases and V by 5 bases; bases with no gene match: 7. The DNA of the CDR3 is TGTGCCAGCAGCCCAGGACTAGCAGTTGAGACCCAGTACTTC. Its protein product is CASSPGLAVETQYF. Variable domain in full (rest from reference TRBV7-9 and TRBJ2-5): DTGVSQNPRHKITKRGQNVTFRCDPISEHNRLYWYRQTLGQGPEFLTYFQNEAQLEKSRLLSDRFSAERPKGSFSTLEIQRTEQGDSAMYLCASSPGLAVETQYFGPGTRLLVL.

The rearrangement uses TRBV10-2 and TRBJ1-1, with D perhaps matching TRBD1 (6 bases). The V gene lost 2 bases and the J gene lost 7 bases, with 17 bases spanning the gap. Germline V gene lookup returns CDR1 WSHSY and CDR2 SAAADI. The CDR3 totals 15 residues. CDR3 loop: CASSEVTGSRGEAFF. The CDR3, as DNA: TGCGCCAGCAGTGAGGTCACAGGGAGTCGAGGTGAAGCTTTCTTT.

This clone was counted only a few times. The chain carries TRBV15 and TRBJ2-1; D is possibly TRBD1 (6 bases). Germline V CDR1 and CDR2: LNHNV, YYDKDF (reference sequence). V was clipped by 1 base and J by 0 bases, with 7 bases between them. The CDR3 has 15 residues. The CDR3 region is CATSRARGSYNEQFF. DNA for the CDR3: TGTGCCACCAGCAGAGCCAGGGGCTCCTACAATGAGCAGTTCTTC. Full variable domain (rest looked up from reference TRBV15 and TRBJ2-1): DAMVIQNPRYQVTQFGKPVTLSCSQTLNHNVMYWYQQKSSQAPKLLFHYYDKDFNNEADTPDNFQSRRPNTSFCFLDIRSPGLGDTAMYLCATSRARGSYNEQFFGPGTRLTVL.

V and J are TRBV14 and TRBJ2-5; D is uncertain. V was trimmed by 0 bases and J by 1 base, leaving 9 bases between them. The CDR3 is 15 amino acids. The germline V gene encodes CDR1 SGHDN and CDR2 FVKESK. CDR3 in DNA: TGTGCCAGCAGCCAAGAACGCAGGCCCCAAGAGACCCAGTACTTC. It is translated as CASSQERRPQETQYF.

The chain has TRBV7-9 and TRBJ2-1; 9 bases line up with TRBD2. The CDR3 is 14 residues long. Per the germline V gene, CDR1 is SEHNR and CDR2 is FQNEAQ (reference sequence). V shed 0 bases, J shed 9 bases, and the junction held 3 bases outside the gene matches. CDR3 sequence (DNA): TGTGCCAGCAGCTTAGCAGCGGGGGGTGGTGAGCAGTTCTTC. It translates to CASSLAAGGGEQFF.

The rearrangement uses TRBV12-5 and TRBJ1-1; maybe TRBD1 (5 bases). V shed 0 bases and J shed 6 bases, with 17 bases lying between them. Germline V CDR1 and CDR2: LGHNT, FRNRAP. This CDR3 comprises 16 residues. The CDR3 region is CASGLVRGGWGAEAFF. The CDR3 DNA sequence: TGTGCTAGTGGTTTGGTAAGGGGAGGGTGGGGCGCTGAAGCTTTCTTT.

The rearrangement links TRBV27 to TRBJ1-1; TRBD1 is a possible D gene (5 bases). CDR3 size: 15 residues. Looked up from germline, CDR1 is MNHEY and CDR2 is SMNVEV (reference sequence). V lost 8 bases and J lost 5, with 21 bases in between. CDR3 nucleotide sequence: TGTGCCAGCCTTTATATGCGTAAGGGGAGGACTGAAGCTTTCTTT. The encoded protein is CASLYMRKGRTEAFF.

The rearrangement links TRBV10-2 to TRBJ1-6, with D possibly being TRBD1 (5 bases). The CDR3 is 14 amino acids. Deletions cut 6 bases from V and 6 bases from J, with 12 bases between. CDR1 and CDR2 from the germline V gene are WSHSY and SAAADI. CDR3 DNA: TGCGCCAGCAGAGACAGAGTTGTTAATTCACCCCTCCACTTT. This sequence encodes CASRDRVVNSPLHF.

In its sample, this clone was seen a few times. The chain joins TRBV24-1 to TRBJ2-7, with 7 positions matching TRBD1. The CDR3 totals 14 residues. Looked up from germline, CDR1 is KGHDR and CDR2 is SFDVKD. With 3 bases clipped from V and 2 bases from J, the junction kept 3 bases outside the gene matches. In DNA, the CDR3 is TGTGCCACCAGTGATAGAGGGACAGCCTACGAGCAGTACGTC. It codes for CATSDRGTAYEQYV.

The rearrangement uses TRBV18 and TRBJ2-3; unclear D gene. The CDR3 extends over 13 amino acids. Trimming removed 1 base at V and 1 base at J, with 3 bases between. Looked up from germline, CDR1 is KGHSH and CDR2 is LQKENI. For the CDR3, the DNA is TGTGCCAGCTCACCACGAGGCACAGATACGCAGTATTTT. Amino acid sequence: CASSPRGTDTQYF.

The chain links TRBV7-2 to TRBJ1-1; the match to TRBD1 covers 7 bases. Looked up from germline, CDR1 is SGHTA and CDR2 is FQGNSA. Unmatched junction bases numbered 5, after V lost 3 bases and J lost 4 bases. The CDR3 length is 14 residues. CDR3: CASSFRGPGTEAFF. CDR3 in DNA: TGTGCCAGCAGCTTTAGGGGGCCGGGCACTGAAGCTTTCTTT.

V usage is TRBV9 and J usage is TRBJ1-1; 7 bases agree with TRBD1. The CDR3 is made up of 15 amino acids. Germline V gene lookup returns CDR1 SGDLS and CDR2 YYNGEE. With 4 bases clipped from V and 0 bases from J, the junction kept 6 bases outside the gene matches. This chain's CDR3 is CASSQTGVMNTEAFF. The CDR3 nucleotides read TGTGCCAGCAGCCAAACAGGGGTAATGAACACTGAAGCTTTCTTT.

The gene calls are TRBV7-8 and TRBJ1-2, with a tentative D call TRBD1 (5 bases). The CDR3 is 19 amino acids. Germline V CDR1 and CDR2: SGHVS, FQNEAQ. Deletions cut 3 bases from V and 0 bases from J, with 23 bases between. The CDR3 spells CASSLGTSYIGGANYGYTF. CDR3 DNA sequence: TGTGCCAGCAGCTTGGGGACCTCTTATATCGGGGGGGCTAACTATGGCTACACCTTC.